Shown below are 20 T cell receptor beta chains from a single sample sequenced in a study of blood T cell repertoires in COVID-19. The repertoire was sequenced with immunoSEQ multiplex PCR; TCRdb's copy has only in-frame clones and lacks some. The sample shows roughly 80,000 clones, less than 90% of them seen only once. Sequenced: peripheral blood. The origin of the receptors is a man aged 45 to 65 with acute or convalescent COVID-19.

The chain employs TRBV29-1 and TRBJ1-5; 9 nucleotides line up with TRBD1. The CDR3 sequence is 14 residues long. Germline V gene lookup returns CDR1 SQVTM and CDR2 ANQGSEA. J gave up 7 bases and V 6 bases, and 10 bases lay outside the gene matches. The CDR3: CSVSTGTGTQPQHF. For the CDR3, the DNA is TGCAGCGTATCAACCGGGACAGGGACACAGCCCCAGCATTTT.

V usage is TRBV9 and J usage is TRBJ2-3; TRBD1 agrees at 11 bases. CDR1 is SGDLS and CDR2 is YYNGEE in the germline V gene. There are 15 residues in the CDR3. The V and J ends lost 3 bases and 4 bases, in that order; junction bases with no gene match: 4. The CDR3, as DNA: TGTGCCAGCAGCGCCCCGGGACAGGGGGCAGATACGCAGTATTTT. Its translation is CASSAPGQGADTQYF.

This clone was recorded many times. CDR3 DNA: TGCGCCAGCAGCTTACCGACAGACAGATTTTACTACGAGCAGTACTTC. Translating it yields CASSLPTDRFYYEQYF. The chain links TRBV5-1 to TRBJ2-7; D perhaps matches TRBD1 (5 bases). This CDR3 is built from 16 residues. The germline V and J ends were trimmed by 2 bases and 3 bases, with 18 bases remaining between them. Germline CDR1 reads SGHRS; CDR2 reads YFSETQ.

This clone came up a few times. The chain joins TRBV6-1 to TRBJ2-7; 7 nucleotides match TRBD1. This CDR3 is built from 15 residues. From germline, CDR1 is MNHNS and CDR2 SASEGT. The ends lost 0 bases at V and 0 bases at J; junction bases unmatched: 2. DNA of the CDR3: TGTGCCAGCAGTGAAGCAGGGGGCTTCTCCTACGAGCAGTACTTC. Translated, it gives CASSEAGGFSYEQYF.

V is TRBV6-2 or TRBV6-3 and J is TRBJ2-5; D perhaps matches TRBD2 (5 bases). The V end was cut by 0 bases, the J end by 5 bases, with 13 bases between. The V gene's germline CDR1 is MNHEY and CDR2 SVGEGT. CDR3 size: 15 residues. This CDR3 is CASSYSTGFLETQYF. CDR3 sequence (DNA): TGTGCCAGCAGTTACTCGACGGGATTTCTGGAGACCCAGTACTTC.

The rearrangement links TRBV6-6 to TRBJ1-2; the D is unclear. Deletions cut 6 bases from V and 4 bases from J, with 9 bases between. The CDR3 has 12 amino acids. Germline CDR1 is MNHNY and CDR2 is SVGAGI (reference sequence). The CDR3 loop is CASRAPAYGYTF. CDR3 sequence (DNA): TGTGCCAGCAGAGCGCCCGCCTATGGCTACACCTTC.

This chain connects TRBV4-1 to TRBJ1-2; 11 bases agree with TRBD1. V trimming: 3 bases; J trimming: 8 bases; junction bases outside the gene matches: 11. The CDR3 loop spans 16 amino acids. Germline assignment: CDR1 MGHRA and CDR2 YSYEKL. The DNA for the CDR3 is TGCGCCAGCAGCCAGAACCCCGGGACAGGGGGGTCGGGCTACACCTTC. Translated, it gives CASSQNPGTGGSGYTF.

V and J are TRBV3-1 (or the pseudogene TRBV3-2) and TRBJ2-1; 10 bases are shared with TRBD2. V gave up 5 bases and J gave up 8 bases; unmatched junction bases: 12. CDR1 and CDR2 (germline): LGHDT, YNNKEL (reference sequence). The CDR3 runs 16 residues. Here the CDR3 reads CASSSLSGRARDEQFF. The DNA for the CDR3 is TGTGCCAGCAGCTCCCTAAGCGGGAGGGCCCGGGATGAGCAGTTCTTC.

The chain uses TRBV6-1 and TRBJ2-2; the match to TRBD2 covers 13 bases. This CDR3 comprises 18 residues. Germline V gene sequence: CDR1 MNHNS, CDR2 SASEGT. J was trimmed by 4 bases and V by 3 bases; bases with no gene match: 8. As DNA, the CDR3 is TGTGCCAGCAGTGACACTAGCGGGAGGGCCCTCGTCACCGGGGAGCTGTTTTTT. Its translation is CASSDTSGRALVTGELFF.

The chain combines TRBV28 with TRBJ2-2; the match to TRBD1 covers 8 bases. From germline, CDR1 is MDHEN and CDR2 SYDVKM. CDR3 size: 14 residues. V shed 11 bases and J 8 bases; nucleotides not matched to a gene: 13. Here the CDR3 DNA reads TGTGCCGGCGCGAGGACAGGGTTTATGGGGGAGCTGTTTTTT. Translating gives CAGARTGFMGELFF.

This clone was detected a few times. CDR3: CASSPTSGNEETQYF. CDR3 in DNA: TGTGCCAGCTCCCCGACTAGCGGGAATGAAGAGACCCAGTACTTC. This chain connects TRBV18 to TRBJ2-5, with 11 bases that match TRBD2. After removal of 6 bases from V and 3 bases from J, the junction contained 6 bases not matched to a gene. In germline, CDR1 is KGHSH, CDR2 LQKENI. The CDR3 runs to 15 residues. Complete variable domain (other parts from reference TRBV18 and TRBJ2-5): NAGVMQNPRHLVRRRGQEARLRCSPMKGHSHVYWYRQLPEEGLKFMVYLQKENIIDESGMPKERFSAEFPKEGPSILRIQQVVRGDSAAYFCASSPTSGNEETQYFGPGTRLLVL.

The chain joins TRBV14 to TRBJ1-3, with 7 bases lining up with TRBD1. The germline gives CDR1 SGHDN, CDR2 FVKESK. This CDR3 region has 16 residues. V dropped 0 bases and J dropped 7; count of bases not matched to a gene: 9. In DNA, the CDR3 is TGTGCCAGCAGCCAAGATCGCGGGACAGTTATCAACACCATATATTTT. Its protein is CASSQDRGTVINTIYF.

The chain joins TRBV19 to TRBJ1-2, with D unresolved. This CDR3 has 13 amino acids. Looked up from germline, CDR1 is LNHDA and CDR2 is SQIVND (reference sequence). The V and J ends lost 5 bases and 2 bases respectively, with 9 bases between them. CDR3: CASSSGGNYGYTF. The CDR3 DNA follows: TGTGCCAGTAGTTCAGGAGGGAACTATGGCTACACCTTC.

This clone has just a few counts. The chain is built from TRBV7-2 and TRBJ2-1; tentative D call: TRBD1 (6 bases). Germline CDR1 reads SGHTA; CDR2 reads FQGNSA. Trimming took 1 base from V and 7 from J, leaving 8 bases between them. There are 13 residues in the CDR3. The CDR3 reads CASSLDRVNEQFF. The CDR3 nucleotides read TGTGCCAGCAGCTTAGACAGGGTGAATGAGCAGTTCTTC. The variable domain in full, with the rest retrieved from reference TRBV7-2 and TRBJ2-1, is GAGVSQSPSNKVTEKGKDVELRCDPISGHTALYWYRQSLGQGLEFLIYFQGNSAPDKSGLPSDRFSAERTGGSVSTLTIQRTQQEDSAVYLCASSLDRVNEQFFGPGTRLTVL.

CDR3 nucleotide sequence: TGTGCCAGCAGCCAAGTCAGGGACACTGAAGCTTTCTTT. As protein: CASSQVRDTEAFF. The genes are TRBV4-2 and TRBJ1-1, with D tentatively TRBD1 (5 bases). The CDR3 loop spans 13 amino acids. Germline CDR1 and CDR2: LGHNA and YNFKEQ. Deletions cut 1 base from V and 3 bases from J, with 6 bases between.

Only one count was recorded for this clone. The V and J genes are TRBV6-2 or TRBV6-3 and TRBJ2-2, with 9 positions matching TRBD1. J was trimmed by 2 bases and V by 2 bases; bases with no gene match: 15. In germline, CDR1 is MNHEY, CDR2 SVGEGT. The CDR3 consists of 20 residues. CDR3 in amino acids: CASSYPNPKTGGGNTGELFF. DNA for the CDR3: TGTGCCAGCAGTTACCCCAACCCAAAGACAGGGGGGGGAAACACCGGGGAGCTGTTTTTT.

The rearrangement joins TRBV6-5 to TRBJ2-2; no firm D call. With 5 bases removed from V and 5 bases from J, the gap between germline ends came to 6 bases. The length of the CDR3 is 12 residues. The germline gives CDR1 MNHEY, CDR2 SVGAGI. The CDR3, as DNA: TGTGCCAGCAGTCGACTTACCGGGGAGCTGTTTTTT. Translation: CASSRLTGELFF.

V is TRBV19 and J is TRBJ1-3; TRBD1 might be the D (5 bases). Germline V gene data show CDR1 as LNHDA and CDR2 as SQIVND (reference sequence). V lost 4 bases, J lost 2 bases, and 12 bases lay in between. The CDR3 is made up of 15 amino acids. CDR3 amino acids: CASSTQGSTGNTIYF. DNA of the CDR3: TGTGCCAGTAGTACTCAGGGTAGTACTGGAAACACCATATATTTT.

This clone was counted a single time. The rearrangement joins TRBV6-6 to TRBJ1-1; possible D gene TRBD1, 5 bases. This CDR3 comprises 12 residues. Germline V gene data show CDR1 as MNHNY and CDR2 as SVGAGI (reference sequence). The V end was cut by 0 bases, the J end by 11 bases, with 10 bases between. The DNA of the CDR3 is TGTGCCAGCAGTTACTCTCAGGGTTTGGCTTTCTTT. Protein: CASSYSQGLAFF.

The chain uses TRBV6-2 or TRBV6-3 and TRBJ1-1; D call uncertain. The ends were cut back, 6 bases at V and 0 bases at J, with 17 bases in the middle. The CDR3 has 16 amino acids. Germline V gives CDR1 MNHEY, CDR2 SVGEGT. CDR3 sequence reads: CASSPFGGGMNTEAFF. CDR3 coding DNA: TGTGCCAGCAGCCCTTTCGGAGGAGGGATGAACACTGAAGCTTTCTTT.